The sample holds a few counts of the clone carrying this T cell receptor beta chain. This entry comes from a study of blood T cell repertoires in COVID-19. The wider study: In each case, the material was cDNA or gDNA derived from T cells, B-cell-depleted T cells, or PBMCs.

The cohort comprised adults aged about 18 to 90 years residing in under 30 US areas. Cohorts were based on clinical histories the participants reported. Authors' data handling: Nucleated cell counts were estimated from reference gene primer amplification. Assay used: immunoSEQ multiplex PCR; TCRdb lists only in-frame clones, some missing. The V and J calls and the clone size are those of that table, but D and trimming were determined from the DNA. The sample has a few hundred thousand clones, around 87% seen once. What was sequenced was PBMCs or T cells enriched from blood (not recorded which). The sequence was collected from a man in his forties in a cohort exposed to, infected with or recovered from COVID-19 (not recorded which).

CDR3 in DNA: TGTGCCAGCAGCCCCCGGGACACCCGCAATCAGCCCCAGCATTTT. This gives the protein CASSPRDTRNQPQHF. The chain has TRBV6-5 and TRBJ1-5; tentative D call: TRBD1 (6 bases). V lost 6 bases, J lost 2 bases, and 14 bases lay in between. The length of the CDR3 is 15 residues. In germline, CDR1 is MNHEY, CDR2 SVGAGI.